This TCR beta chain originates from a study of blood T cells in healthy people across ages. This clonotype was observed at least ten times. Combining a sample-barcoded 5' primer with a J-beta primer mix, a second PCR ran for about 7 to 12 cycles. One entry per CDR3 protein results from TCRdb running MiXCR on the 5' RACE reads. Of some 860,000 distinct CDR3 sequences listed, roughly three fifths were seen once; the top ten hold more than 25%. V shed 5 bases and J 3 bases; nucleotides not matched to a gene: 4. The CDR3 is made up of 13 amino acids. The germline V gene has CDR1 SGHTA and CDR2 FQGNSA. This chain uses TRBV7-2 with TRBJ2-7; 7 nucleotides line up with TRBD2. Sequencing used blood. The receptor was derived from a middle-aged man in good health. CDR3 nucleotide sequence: TGTGCCAGCAGCCGCCAGCGGGACTACGAGCAGTACTTC. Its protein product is CASSRQRDYEQYF.